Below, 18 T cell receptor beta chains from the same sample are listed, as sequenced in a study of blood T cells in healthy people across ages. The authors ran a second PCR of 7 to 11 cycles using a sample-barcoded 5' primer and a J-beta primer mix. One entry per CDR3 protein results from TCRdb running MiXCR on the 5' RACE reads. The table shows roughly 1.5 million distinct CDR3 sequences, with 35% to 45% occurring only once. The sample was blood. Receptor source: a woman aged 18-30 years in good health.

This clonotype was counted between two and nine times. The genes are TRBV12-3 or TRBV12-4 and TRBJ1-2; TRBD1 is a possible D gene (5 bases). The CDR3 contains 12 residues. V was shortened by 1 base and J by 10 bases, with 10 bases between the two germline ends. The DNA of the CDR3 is TGTGCCAGCAGTTTAGGGTCCAGGGCCTACACCTTC. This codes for CASSLGSRAYTF.

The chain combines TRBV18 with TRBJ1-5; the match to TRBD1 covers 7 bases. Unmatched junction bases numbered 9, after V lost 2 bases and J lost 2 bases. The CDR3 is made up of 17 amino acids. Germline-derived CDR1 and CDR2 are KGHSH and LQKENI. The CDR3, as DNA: TGTGCCAGCTCACCAGGACTAGGTACAGGGGGCAATCAGCCCCAGCATTTT. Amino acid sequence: CASSPGLGTGGNQPQHF. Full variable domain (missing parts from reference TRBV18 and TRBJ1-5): NAGVMQNPRHLVRRRGQEARLRCSPMKGHSHVYWYRQLPEEGLKFMVYLQKENIIDESGMPKERFSAEFPKEGPSILRIQQVVRGDSAAYFCASSPGLGTGGNQPQHFGDGTRLSIL.

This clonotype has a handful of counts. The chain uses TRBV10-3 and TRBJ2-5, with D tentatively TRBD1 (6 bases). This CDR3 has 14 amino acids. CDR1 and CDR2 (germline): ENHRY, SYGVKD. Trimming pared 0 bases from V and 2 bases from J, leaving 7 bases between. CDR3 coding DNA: TGTGCCATCAGTGAGTCGACAGGTCAAGAGACCCAGTACTTC. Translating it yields CAISESTGQETQYF.

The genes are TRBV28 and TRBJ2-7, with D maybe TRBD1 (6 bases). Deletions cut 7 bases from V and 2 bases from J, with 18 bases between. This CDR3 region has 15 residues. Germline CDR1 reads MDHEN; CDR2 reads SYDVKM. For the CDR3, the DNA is TGTGCCAGCACTCGCGAACAGGGTTTGCCCTACGAGCAGTACTTC. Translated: CASTREQGLPYEQYF. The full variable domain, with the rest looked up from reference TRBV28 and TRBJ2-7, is DVKVTQSSRYLVKRTGEKVFLECVQDMDHENMFWYRQDPGLGLRLIYFSYDVKMKEKGDIPEGYSVSREKKERFSLILESASTNQTSMYLCASTREQGLPYEQYFGPGTRLTVT.

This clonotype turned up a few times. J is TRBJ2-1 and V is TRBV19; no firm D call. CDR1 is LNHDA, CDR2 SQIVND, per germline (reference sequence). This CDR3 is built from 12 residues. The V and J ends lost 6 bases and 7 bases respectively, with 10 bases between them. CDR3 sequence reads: CASRDVMNEQFF. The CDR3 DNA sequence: TGTGCCAGTAGGGACGTCATGAATGAGCAGTTCTTC. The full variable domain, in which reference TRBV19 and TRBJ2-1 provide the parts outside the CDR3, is DGGITQSPKYLFRKEGQNVTLSCEQNLNHDAMYWYRQDPGQGLRLIYYSQIVNDFQKGDIAEGYSVSREKKESFPLTVTSAQKNPTAFYLCASRDVMNEQFFGPGTRLTVL.

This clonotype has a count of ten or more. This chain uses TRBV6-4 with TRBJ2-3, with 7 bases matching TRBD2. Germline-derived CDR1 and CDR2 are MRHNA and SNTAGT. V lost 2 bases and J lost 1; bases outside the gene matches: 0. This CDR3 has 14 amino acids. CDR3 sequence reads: CASSDAGGTDTQYF. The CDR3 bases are TGTGCCAGCAGTGACGCGGGAGGCACAGATACGCAGTATTTT.

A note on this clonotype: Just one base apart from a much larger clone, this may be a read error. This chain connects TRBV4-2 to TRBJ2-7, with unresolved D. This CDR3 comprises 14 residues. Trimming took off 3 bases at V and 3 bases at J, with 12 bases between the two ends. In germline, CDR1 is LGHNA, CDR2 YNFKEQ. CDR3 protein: CASSHDMVGYEQYF. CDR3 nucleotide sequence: TGTGCCAGCAGCCACGATATGGTGGGCTACGAGCAGTACTTC.

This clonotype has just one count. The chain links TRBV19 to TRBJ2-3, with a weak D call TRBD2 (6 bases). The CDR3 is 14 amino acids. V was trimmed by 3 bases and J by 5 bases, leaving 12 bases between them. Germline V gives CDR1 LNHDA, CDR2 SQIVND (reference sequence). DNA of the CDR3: TGTGCCAGTAGTATGGGAGGAGGTGAAGATACGCAGTATTTT. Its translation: CASSMGGGEDTQYF.

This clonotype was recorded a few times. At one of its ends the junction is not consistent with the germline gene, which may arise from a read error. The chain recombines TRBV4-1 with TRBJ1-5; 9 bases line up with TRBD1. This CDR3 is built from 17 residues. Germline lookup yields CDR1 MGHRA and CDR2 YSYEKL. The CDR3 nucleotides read TGCGCCAGCAGCCAACCAAAGACAGGGGGGAGCAAACAGCCCCAGCATTTT. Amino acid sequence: CASSQPKTGGSKQPQHF.

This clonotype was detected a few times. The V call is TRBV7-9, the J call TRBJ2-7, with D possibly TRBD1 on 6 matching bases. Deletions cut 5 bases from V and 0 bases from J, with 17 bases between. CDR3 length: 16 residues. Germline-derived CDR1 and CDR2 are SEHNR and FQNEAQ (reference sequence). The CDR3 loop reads CASSTDTGIFSYEQYF. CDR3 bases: TGTGCCAGCAGCACAGACACAGGGATCTTCTCCTACGAGCAGTACTTC.

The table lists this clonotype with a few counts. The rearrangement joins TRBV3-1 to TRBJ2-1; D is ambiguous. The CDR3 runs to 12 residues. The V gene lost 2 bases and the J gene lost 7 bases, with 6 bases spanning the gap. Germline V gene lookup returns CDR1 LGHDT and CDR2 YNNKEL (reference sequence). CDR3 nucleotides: TGTGCCAGCAGCCAAACTTTTAATGAGCAGTTCTTC. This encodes CASSQTFNEQFF.

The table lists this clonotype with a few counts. CDR3 loop: CSVGQESGNTIYF. Written as DNA, the CDR3 is TGCAGCGTAGGACAGGAGTCCGGAAACACCATATATTTT. The V and J genes are TRBV29-1 and TRBJ1-3, with 7 bases matching TRBD1. V lost 6 bases and J lost 4; bases outside the gene matches: 6. Germline V gene data show CDR1 as SQVTM and CDR2 as ANQGSEA. The CDR3 is 13 residues long.

The CDR3 loop is CASTKDRANTQYF. In DNA, the CDR3 is TGTGCCAGCACAAAGGACAGGGCAAATACGCAGTATTTT. The V gene is TRBV6-6, the J gene TRBJ2-3, with 8 bases lining up with TRBD1. Germline CDR1 reads MNHNY; CDR2 reads SVGAGI (reference sequence). Trimming removed 7 bases from V and 7 bases from J; junction bases left unmatched: 7. The CDR3 is made up of 13 amino acids.

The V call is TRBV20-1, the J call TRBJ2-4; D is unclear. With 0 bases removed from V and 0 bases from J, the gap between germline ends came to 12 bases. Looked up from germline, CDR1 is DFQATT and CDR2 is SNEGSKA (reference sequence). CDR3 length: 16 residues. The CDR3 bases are TGCAGTGCTAGAGAAGGGAATCCGCTAGCCAAAAACATTCAGTACTTC. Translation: CSAREGNPLAKNIQYF.

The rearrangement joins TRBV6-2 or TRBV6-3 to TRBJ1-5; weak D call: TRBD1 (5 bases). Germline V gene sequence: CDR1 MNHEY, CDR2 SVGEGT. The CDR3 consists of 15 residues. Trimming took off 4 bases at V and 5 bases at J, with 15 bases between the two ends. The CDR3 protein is CASSSRPRGDQPQHF. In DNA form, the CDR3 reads TGTGCCAGCAGTTCCCGACCCCGGGGGGATCAGCCCCAGCATTTT.

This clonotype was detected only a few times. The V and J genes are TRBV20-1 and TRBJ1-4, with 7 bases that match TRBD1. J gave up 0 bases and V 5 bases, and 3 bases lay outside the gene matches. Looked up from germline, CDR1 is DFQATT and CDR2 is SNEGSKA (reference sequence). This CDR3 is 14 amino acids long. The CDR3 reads CSADRDATNEKLFF. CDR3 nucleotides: TGCAGTGCTGACAGGGACGCAACTAATGAAAAACTGTTTTTT.

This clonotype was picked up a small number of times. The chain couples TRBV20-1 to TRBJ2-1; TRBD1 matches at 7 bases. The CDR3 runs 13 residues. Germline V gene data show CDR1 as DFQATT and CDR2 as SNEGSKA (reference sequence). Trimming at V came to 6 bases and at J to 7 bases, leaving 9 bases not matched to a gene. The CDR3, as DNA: TGCAGTGCCGATCGGGACAGCCTTAATGAGCAGTTCTTC. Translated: CSADRDSLNEQFF.

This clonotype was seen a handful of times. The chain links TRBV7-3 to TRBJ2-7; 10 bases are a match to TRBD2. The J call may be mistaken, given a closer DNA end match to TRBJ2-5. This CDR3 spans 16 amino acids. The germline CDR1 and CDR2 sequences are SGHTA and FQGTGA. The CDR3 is CASSLAGTSASETQYF. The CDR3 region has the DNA TGTGCCAGCAGCTTAGCGGGGACTAGCGCCTCGGAGACCCAGTACTTC.